This is a list of T cell receptor beta chains from one sample in a study of blood T cell repertoires in COVID-19. Generated by immunoSEQ multiplex PCR, the TCRdb table keeps only in-frame clones and is missing some. Among about 180,000 clones, over 75% were seen once, and the ten largest hold 0.95% to 1.5%. The sequenced sample consisted of PBMCs or T cells enriched from blood (not recorded which). The receptors were sampled from a human donor with acute COVID-19. The donor label of this sample is uncertain. Both conserved end residues are part of each CDR3. The D gene is left open where the match is weak. A clone size is listed for some rows: how often the clone was seen (once, few, many), or a class if it is expanded.

clone_size: .; j_call: TRBJ2-3; v_call: TRBV3-1/TRBV3-2; d_call: .; cdr3_length: 12; cdr3_aa: CASSLLTDTQYF; cdr3_nt: TGTGCCAGCAGCCTCCTAACGGATACGCAGTATTTT
clone_size: .; j_call: TRBJ2-7; v_call: TRBV4-3; d_call: .; cdr3_length: 15; cdr3_aa: CASSPSWGETYEQYF; cdr3_nt: TGCGCCAGCAGCCCTAGCTGGGGGGAGACCTACGAGCAGTACTTC
clone_size: .; j_call: TRBJ1-5; v_call: TRBV7-9; d_call: TRBD1; cdr3_length: 16; cdr3_aa: CASSSTTGGVNQPQHF; cdr3_nt: TGTGCCAGCAGCTCGACGACAGGGGGCGTCAATCAGCCCCAGCATTTT
clone_size: .; j_call: TRBJ1-1; v_call: TRBV7-2; d_call: .; cdr3_length: 15; cdr3_aa: CASSLGGGVNTEAFF; cdr3_nt: TGTGCCAGCAGCTTAGGGGGGGGAGTGAACACTGAAGCTTTCTTT
clone_size: .; j_call: TRBJ1-5; v_call: TRBV10-2; d_call: .; cdr3_length: 13; cdr3_aa: CASSEEARRPQHF; cdr3_nt: TGCGCCAGCAGTGAGGAAGCGAGGCGGCCCCAGCATTTT
clone_size: .; j_call: TRBJ2-1; v_call: TRBV18; d_call: .; cdr3_length: 14; cdr3_aa: CASSSLAGINEQFF; cdr3_nt: TGTGCCAGCTCATCCCTGGCGGGGATAAATGAGCAGTTCTTC
clone_size: few; j_call: TRBJ2-7; v_call: TRBV29-1; d_call: TRBD1; cdr3_length: 13; cdr3_aa: CSARTGGAYEQYF; cdr3_nt: TGCAGCGCAAGGACAGGGGGGGCCTACGAGCAGTACTTC
clone_size: .; j_call: TRBJ2-7; v_call: TRBV5-1; d_call: .; cdr3_length: 11; cdr3_aa: CASSTAYEQYF; cdr3_nt: TGCGCCAGCAGCACAGCTTACGAGCAGTACTTC
clone_size: few; j_call: TRBJ1-5; v_call: TRBV10-3; d_call: TRBD1; cdr3_length: 14; cdr3_aa: CATAEGRDSQPQHF; cdr3_nt: TGTGCCACCGCTGAGGGCAGGGACAGTCAGCCCCAGCATTTT
clone_size: .; j_call: TRBJ1-5; v_call: TRBV21-1; d_call: .; cdr3_length: 16; cdr3_aa: CASSKIGAKINQPQHF; cdr3_nt: TGTGCCAGCAGCAAAATAGGGGCCAAGATCAATCAGCCCCAGCATTTT